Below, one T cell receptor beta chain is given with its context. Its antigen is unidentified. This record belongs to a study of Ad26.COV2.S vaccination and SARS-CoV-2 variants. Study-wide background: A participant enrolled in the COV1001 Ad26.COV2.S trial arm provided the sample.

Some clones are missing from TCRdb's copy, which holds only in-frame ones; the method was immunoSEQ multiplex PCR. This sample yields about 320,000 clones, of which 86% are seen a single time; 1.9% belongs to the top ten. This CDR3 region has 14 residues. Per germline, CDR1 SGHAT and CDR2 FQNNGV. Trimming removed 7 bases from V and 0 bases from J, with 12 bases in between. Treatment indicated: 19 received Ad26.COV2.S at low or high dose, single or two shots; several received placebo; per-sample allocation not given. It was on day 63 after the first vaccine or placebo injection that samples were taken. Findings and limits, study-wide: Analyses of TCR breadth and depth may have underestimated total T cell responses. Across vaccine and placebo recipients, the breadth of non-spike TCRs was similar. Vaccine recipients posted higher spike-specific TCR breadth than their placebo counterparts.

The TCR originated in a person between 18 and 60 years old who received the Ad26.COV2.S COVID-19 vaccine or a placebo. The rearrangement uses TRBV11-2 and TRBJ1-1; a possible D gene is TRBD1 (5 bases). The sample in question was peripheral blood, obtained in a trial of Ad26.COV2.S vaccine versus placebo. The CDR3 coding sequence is TGTGCCAGCACCCGAGACAGATTGAACACTGAAGCTTTCTTT. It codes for CASTRDRLNTEAFF. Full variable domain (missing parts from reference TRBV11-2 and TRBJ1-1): EAGVAQSPRYKIIEKRQSVAFWCNPISGHATLYWYQQILGQGPKLLIQFQNNGVVDDSQLPKDRFSAERLKGVDSTLKIQPAKLEDSAVYLCASTRDRLNTEAFFGQGTRLTVV.